The TCR beta chain described here comes from a study of cytomegalovirus exposure and HLA in healthy donors. The wider study: Findings of an earlier analysis included over 95 million unique TCR beta sequences from 190 million or so T cells. Whole-study results and caveats: A link between a missense DCLRE1C variant and TCR beta V- and J-gene trimming emerged from a later analysis. Later, an analysis showed that TCR beta chains associated with HLA were more clonally expanded than others that were equally common. The listing of roughly 160 TCR beta chains classed them as cytomegalovirus-associated.

This CDR3 is 17 amino acids long. Germline CDR1 reads SGHTA; CDR2 reads FQGTGA. V gave up 2 bases and J gave up 0 bases; unmatched junction bases: 5. Turning to this clone: Its antigen remains unknown.

The PCR contained 60 Vbeta and 13 Jbeta primers. Assay used: immunoSEQ multiplex PCR; TCRdb lists only in-frame clones, some missing. The sample includes about 100,000 clones, around 81% of them seen just once. The gene calls are TRBV7-3 and TRBJ2-1; TRBD2 matches at 9 bases. The receptor's source is a woman in her seventies in good health and CMV-seropositive. Sequences were obtained from PBMCs. The CDR3 loop reads CASSLVPLAGSYNEQFF. Here the CDR3 DNA reads TGTGCCAGCAGCTTAGTCCCACTAGCGGGCTCCTACAATGAGCAGTTCTTC. Variable domain in full (rest from reference TRBV7-3 and TRBJ2-1): GAGVSQTPSNKVTEKGKYVELRCDPISGHTALYWYRQSLGQGPEFLIYFQGTGAADDSGLPNDRFFAVRPEGSVSTLKIQRTERGDSAVYLCASSLVPLAGSYNEQFFGPGTRLTVL.